The rows below give T cell receptor beta chains drawn from one sample of a study of regulatory T cells in long-lasting Graves disease. TCRdb passed the multiplex PCR reads through MiXCR, listing each CDR3 protein once. This table has more than 300,000 distinct CDR3 sequences, roughly 15% appearing once. Separately, the same data were catalogued under a study of T cells in Graves' hyperthyroidism and ophthalmopathy.

The material sequenced was peripheral blood mononuclear cells (PBMCs), taken at new diagnosis, from a patient treated with antithyroid drugs. The source of these receptors is a woman aged 18-30 years with Graves disease. Both conserved end residues are trimmed from each CDR3. The order of the fields is V gene, clone size, J gene, CDR3 protein. Rows may omit the clone size; those that give it use once, few, many or a size class.

TRBV11-2,many,TRBJ1-1,ASSLESRISTSF
TRBV5-1,many,TRBJ2-3,ASSLLEGPDTQY
TRBV9,-,TRBJ1-1,ASSPTRQPGDTEAF
TRBV20-1,-,TRBJ2-5,SASSSGGGETQY
TRBV29-1,-,TRBJ2-3,SVGRGGILDTQY
TRBV29-1,many,TRBJ2-1,SVDPPGGSYNEQF
TRBV3-1,many,TRBJ2-7,ASSRGLDYEQY
TRBV3-1,-,TRBJ1-1,ASSQDRGGNTEAF
TRBV5-1,many,TRBJ2-7,ASGPGFRGTYEQY
TRBV19,few,TRBJ2-1,ASPSGSSEQF
TRBV20-1,few,TRBJ2-7,SAIAGGGEQY
TRBV30,-,TRBJ2-1,AWSVLLAGVSNEQF
TRBV6-9,many,TRBJ2-5,ASSYPRRGSETQY
TRBV20-1,many,TRBJ2-3,SARDPRGADTQY
TRBV29-1,-,TRBJ2-2,SVWGQVLGGELF
TRBV19,-,TRBJ2-7,ASSIRNVELHPYEQY
TRBV28,few,TRBJ1-2,ASSFQRSEGHGYT
TRBV6-1,many,TRBJ1-1,ASSFTNTEAF
TRBV6-1,many,TRBJ2-1,ASSLRPVSSYNEQF
TRBV28,few,TRBJ1-1,ASTYLTGVRSTEAF
TRBV3-1,many,TRBJ1-2,ASSHPLRVYGYT
TRBV5-1,many,TRBJ1-3,ASSLTGISGNTIY
TRBV2,many,TRBJ2-1,ASSQTNNEQF
TRBV30,-,TRBJ2-7,AYTASSYEQY
TRBV2,many,TRBJ1-4,ASKTPAAEKLF
TRBV7-2,many,TRBJ2-7,ASSPTRGSYEQY
TRBV6-2/TRBV6-3,many,TRBJ2-5,ASSYQRETQY
TRBV20-1,-,TRBJ1-3,SARALSGNTIY
TRBV28,many,TRBJ1-4,ASSLGGAGEKLF
TRBV20-1,-,TRBJ1-5,SARAPVGQNQPQH
TRBV4-2,many,TRBJ2-7,ASSQVGTRPGQGAYEQY
TRBV6-1,many,TRBJ2-4,ASGDGAKNIQY
TRBV6-1,many,TRBJ2-7,ASSGGQGDEQY
TRBV6-1,many,TRBJ2-1,ASMMGSEGYNEQF
TRBV7-8,many,TRBJ2-1,ASSLRRSSYNEQF
TRBV29-1,-,TRBJ1-3,SVGQSSGNTIY